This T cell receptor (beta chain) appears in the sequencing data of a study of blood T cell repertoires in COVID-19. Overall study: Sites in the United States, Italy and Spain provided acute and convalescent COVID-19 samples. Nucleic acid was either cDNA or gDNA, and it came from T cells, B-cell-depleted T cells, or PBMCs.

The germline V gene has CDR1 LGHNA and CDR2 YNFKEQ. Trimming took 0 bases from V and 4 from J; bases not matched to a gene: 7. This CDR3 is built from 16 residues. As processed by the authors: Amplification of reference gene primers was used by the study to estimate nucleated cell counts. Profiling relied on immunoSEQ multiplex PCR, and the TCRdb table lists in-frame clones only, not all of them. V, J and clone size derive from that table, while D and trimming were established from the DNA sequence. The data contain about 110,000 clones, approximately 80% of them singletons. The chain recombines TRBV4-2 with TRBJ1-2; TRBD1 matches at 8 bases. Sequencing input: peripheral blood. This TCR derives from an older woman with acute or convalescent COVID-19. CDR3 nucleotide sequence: TGTGCCAGCAGCCAAGATATGAGACAGGGGTCCTATGGCTACACCTTC. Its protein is CASSQDMRQGSYGYTF.